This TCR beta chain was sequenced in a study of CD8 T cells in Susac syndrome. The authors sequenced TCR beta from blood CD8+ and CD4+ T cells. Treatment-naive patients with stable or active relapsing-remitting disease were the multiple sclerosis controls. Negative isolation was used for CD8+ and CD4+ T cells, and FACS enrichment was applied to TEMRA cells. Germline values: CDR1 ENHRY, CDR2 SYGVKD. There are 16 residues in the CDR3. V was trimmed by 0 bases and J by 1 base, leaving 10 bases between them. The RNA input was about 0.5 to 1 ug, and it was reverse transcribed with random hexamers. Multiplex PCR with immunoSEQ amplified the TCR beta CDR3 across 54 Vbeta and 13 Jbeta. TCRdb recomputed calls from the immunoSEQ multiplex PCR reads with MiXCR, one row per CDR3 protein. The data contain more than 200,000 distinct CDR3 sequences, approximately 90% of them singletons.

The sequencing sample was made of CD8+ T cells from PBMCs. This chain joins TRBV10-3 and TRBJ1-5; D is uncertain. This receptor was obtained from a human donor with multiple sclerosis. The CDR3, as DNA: TGTGCCATCAGTGAGTCGACCATTAGGAGCAATCAGCCCCAGCATTTT. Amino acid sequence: CAISESTIRSNQPQHF.